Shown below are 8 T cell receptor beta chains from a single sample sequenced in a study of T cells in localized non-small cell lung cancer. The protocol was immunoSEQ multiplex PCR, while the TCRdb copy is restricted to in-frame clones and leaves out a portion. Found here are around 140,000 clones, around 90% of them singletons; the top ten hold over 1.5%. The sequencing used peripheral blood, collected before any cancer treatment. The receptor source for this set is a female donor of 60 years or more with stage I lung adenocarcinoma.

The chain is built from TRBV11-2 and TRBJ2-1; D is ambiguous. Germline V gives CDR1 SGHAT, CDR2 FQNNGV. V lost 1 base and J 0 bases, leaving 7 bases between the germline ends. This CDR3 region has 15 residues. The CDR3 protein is CASSLAALSYNEQFF. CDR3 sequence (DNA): TGTGCCAGCAGCTTAGCCGCCCTCTCCTACAATGAGCAGTTCTTC.

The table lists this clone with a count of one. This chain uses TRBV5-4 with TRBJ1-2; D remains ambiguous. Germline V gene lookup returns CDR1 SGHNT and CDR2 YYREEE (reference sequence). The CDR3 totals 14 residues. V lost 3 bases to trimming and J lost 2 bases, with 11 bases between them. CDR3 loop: CASSWSAENYGYTF. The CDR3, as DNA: TGTGCCAGCAGCTGGTCGGCGGAGAACTATGGCTACACCTTC.

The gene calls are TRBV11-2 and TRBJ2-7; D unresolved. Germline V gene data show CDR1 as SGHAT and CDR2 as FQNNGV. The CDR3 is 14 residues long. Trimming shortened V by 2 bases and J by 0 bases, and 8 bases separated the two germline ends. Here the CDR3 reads CASSLTAGSYEQYF. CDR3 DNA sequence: TGTGCCAGCAGCTTAACGGCCGGCTCCTACGAGCAGTACTTC.

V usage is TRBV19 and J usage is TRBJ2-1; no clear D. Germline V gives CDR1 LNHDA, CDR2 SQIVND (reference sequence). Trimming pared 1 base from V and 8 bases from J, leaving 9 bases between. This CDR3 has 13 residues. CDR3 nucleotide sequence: TGTGCCAGTAGTATAGTGCCAGTCTATGAGCAGTTCTTC. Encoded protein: CASSIVPVYEQFF. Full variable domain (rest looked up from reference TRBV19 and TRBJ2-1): DGGITQSPKYLFRKEGQNVTLSCEQNLNHDAMYWYRQDPGQGLRLIYYSQIVNDFQKGDIAEGYSVSREKKESFPLTVTSAQKNPTAFYLCASSIVPVYEQFFGPGTRLTVL.

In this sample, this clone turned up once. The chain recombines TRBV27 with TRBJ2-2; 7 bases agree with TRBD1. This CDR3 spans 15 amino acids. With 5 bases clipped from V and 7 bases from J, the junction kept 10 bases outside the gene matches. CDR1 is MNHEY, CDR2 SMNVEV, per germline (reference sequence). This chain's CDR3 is CASSPATGVGGELFF. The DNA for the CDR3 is TGTGCCAGCAGTCCAGCAACAGGGGTTGGCGGGGAGCTGTTTTTT.

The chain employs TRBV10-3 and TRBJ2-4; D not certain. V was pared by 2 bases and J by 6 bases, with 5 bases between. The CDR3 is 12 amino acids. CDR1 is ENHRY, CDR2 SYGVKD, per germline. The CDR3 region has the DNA TGTGCCATCAGTGAGCTGGGAAACATTCAGTACTTC. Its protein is CAISELGNIQYF.

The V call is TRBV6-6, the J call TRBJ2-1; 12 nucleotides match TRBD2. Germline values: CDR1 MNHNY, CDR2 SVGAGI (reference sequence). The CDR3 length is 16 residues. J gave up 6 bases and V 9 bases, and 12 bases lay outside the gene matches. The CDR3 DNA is TGTGCCAGTAAACTTACGACTAGCGGGAGTCTCAATGAGCAGTTCTTC. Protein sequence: CASKLTTSGSLNEQFF.

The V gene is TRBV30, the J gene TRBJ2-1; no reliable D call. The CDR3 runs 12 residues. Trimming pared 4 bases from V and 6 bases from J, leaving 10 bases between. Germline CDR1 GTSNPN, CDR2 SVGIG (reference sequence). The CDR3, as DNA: TGTGCCTGGACCCCTACGATCAATGAGCAGTTCTTC. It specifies CAWTPTINEQFF.